This T cell receptor (beta chain) originates from a study of blood T cell repertoires in COVID-19. About the study: Donors in the United States, Italy and Spain gave samples during acute or convalescent COVID-19.

V shed 8 bases and J 6 bases; nucleotides not matched to a gene: 10. There are 14 residues in the CDR3. From germline, CDR1 is MNHEY and CDR2 SVGAGI. Using immunoSEQ multiplex PCR, the repertoire was profiled, and TCRdb retains in-frame clones only, with some absent. Of a few hundred thousand clones detected, roughly 90% appear once; the ten largest clones hold roughly 16%. This sequence originates from a man younger than 40 who had been exposed to COVID-19. The rearrangement uses TRBV6-5 and TRBJ1-1, with TRBD1 matching over 9 bases. The sequenced sample consisted of PBMCs or T cells enriched from blood (not recorded which). The CDR3 protein is CASYPGQGNPEAFF. For the CDR3, the DNA is TGTGCCAGCTACCCGGGACAGGGAAACCCTGAAGCTTTCTTT.